This record looks at one T cell receptor (beta chain) sequence and its context. The CDR3 loop spans 13 amino acids. Germline V gene sequence: CDR1 SNHLY, CDR2 FYNNEI. The V end lost 6 bases, the J end lost 5 bases, and 13 bases lay between the germline ends. The sample is drawn from a study of blood T cell repertoires in COVID-19. Study-wide background: The United States, Italy and Spain were the sources of the acute and convalescent COVID-19 samples.

The data were produced by immunoSEQ multiplex PCR, yet TCRdb's version contains in-frame clones alone and is incomplete. The top ten hold 26% of the sample, which has more than 150,000 clones, over 60% seen once. Sequences were obtained from peripheral blood. The V gene is TRBV2, the J gene TRBJ2-5; D is undetermined. The receptor was isolated from a woman in her 70s with acute or convalescent COVID-19. The CDR3 region is CASRAQAHETQYF. In nucleotides, the CDR3 is TGTGCCAGCAGGGCCCAGGCGCACGAGACCCAGTACTTC.